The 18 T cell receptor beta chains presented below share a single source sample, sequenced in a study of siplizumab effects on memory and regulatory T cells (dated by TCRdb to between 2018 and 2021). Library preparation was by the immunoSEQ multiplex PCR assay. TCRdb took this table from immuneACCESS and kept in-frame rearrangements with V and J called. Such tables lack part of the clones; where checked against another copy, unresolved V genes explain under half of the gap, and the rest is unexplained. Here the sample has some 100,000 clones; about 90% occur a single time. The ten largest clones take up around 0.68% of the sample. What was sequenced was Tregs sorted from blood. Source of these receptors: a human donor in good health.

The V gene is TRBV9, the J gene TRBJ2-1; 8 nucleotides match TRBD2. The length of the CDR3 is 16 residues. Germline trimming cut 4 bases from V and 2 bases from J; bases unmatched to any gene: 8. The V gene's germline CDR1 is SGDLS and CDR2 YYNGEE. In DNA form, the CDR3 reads TGTGCCAGCAGCTCGGGACTAGTTCATCCCTACAATGAGCAGTTCTTC. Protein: CASSSGLVHPYNEQFF.

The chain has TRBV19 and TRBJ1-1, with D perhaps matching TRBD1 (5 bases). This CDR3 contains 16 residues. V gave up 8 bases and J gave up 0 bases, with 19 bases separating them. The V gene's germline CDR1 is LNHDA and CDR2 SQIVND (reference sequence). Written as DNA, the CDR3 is TGTGCCAGTCGGCGCCGGGGGGACTTCATGAACACTGAAGCTTTCTTT. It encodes CASRRRGDFMNTEAFF. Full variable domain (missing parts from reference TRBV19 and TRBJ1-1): DGGITQSPKYLFRKEGQNVTLSCEQNLNHDAMYWYRQDPGQGLRLIYYSQIVNDFQKGDIAEGYSVSREKKESFPLTVTSAQKNPTAFYLCASRRRGDFMNTEAFFGQGTRLTVV.

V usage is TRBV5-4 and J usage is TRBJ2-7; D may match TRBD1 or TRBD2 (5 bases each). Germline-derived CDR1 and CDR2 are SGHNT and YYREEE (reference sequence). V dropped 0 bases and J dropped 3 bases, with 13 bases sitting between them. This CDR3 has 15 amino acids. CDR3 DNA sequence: TGTGCCAGCAGCTTGGGGGGGAACGGGTTCTACGAGCAGTACTTC. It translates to CASSLGGNGFYEQYF. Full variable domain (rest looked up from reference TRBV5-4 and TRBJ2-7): ETGVTQSPTHLIKTRGQQVTLRCSSQSGHNTVSWYQQALGQGPQFIFQYYREEENGRGNFPPRFSGLQFPNYSSELNVNALELDDSALYLCASSLGGNGFYEQYFGPGTRLTVT.

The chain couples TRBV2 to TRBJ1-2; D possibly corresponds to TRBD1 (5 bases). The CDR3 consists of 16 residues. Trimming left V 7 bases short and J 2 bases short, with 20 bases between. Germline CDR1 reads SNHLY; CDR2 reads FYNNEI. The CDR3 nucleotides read TGTGCCAGCACCCTCGATTTGAGGGGTATCAACTATGGCTACACCTTC. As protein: CASTLDLRGINYGYTF.

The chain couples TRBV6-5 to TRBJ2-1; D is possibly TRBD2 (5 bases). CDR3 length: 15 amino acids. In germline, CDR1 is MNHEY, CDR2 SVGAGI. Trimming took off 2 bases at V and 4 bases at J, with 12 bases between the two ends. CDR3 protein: CASSYGLAGYNEQFF. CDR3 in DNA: TGTGCCAGCAGTTACGGGCTAGCAGGTTACAATGAGCAGTTCTTC.

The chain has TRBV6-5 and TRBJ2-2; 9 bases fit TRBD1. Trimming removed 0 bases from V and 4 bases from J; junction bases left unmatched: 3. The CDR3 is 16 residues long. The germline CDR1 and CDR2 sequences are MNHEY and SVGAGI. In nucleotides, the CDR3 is TGTGCCAGCAGTTACTCCGGGACAGGGAGCACCGGGGAGCTGTTTTTT. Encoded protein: CASSYSGTGSTGELFF.

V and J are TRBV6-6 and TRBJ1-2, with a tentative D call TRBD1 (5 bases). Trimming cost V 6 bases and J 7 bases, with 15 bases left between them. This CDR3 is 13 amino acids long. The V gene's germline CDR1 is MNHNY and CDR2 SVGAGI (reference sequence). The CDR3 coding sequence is TGTGCCAGCAGGAAGGACATCAAGGGTGGCTACACCTTC. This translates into CASRKDIKGGYTF.

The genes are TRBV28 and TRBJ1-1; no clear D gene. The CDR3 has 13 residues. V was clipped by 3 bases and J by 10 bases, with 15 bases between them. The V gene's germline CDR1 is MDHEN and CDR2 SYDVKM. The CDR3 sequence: CASSLVGAYPAFF. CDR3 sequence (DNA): TGTGCCAGCAGTTTGGTTGGAGCCTACCCAGCTTTCTTT.

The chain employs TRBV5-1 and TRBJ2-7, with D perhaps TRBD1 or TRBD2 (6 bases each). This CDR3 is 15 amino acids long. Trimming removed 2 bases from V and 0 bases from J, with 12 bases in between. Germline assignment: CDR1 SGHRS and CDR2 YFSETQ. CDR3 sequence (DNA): TGCGCCAGCAGCTTTGGGAGGACAGTCTCCTACGAGCAGTACTTC. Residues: CASSFGRTVSYEQYF.

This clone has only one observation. CDR3 residues: CAISESESRPNQPQHF. The CDR3 bases are TGTGCCATCAGTGAGTCGGAATCGCGGCCCAATCAGCCCCAGCATTTT. V is TRBV10-3 and J is TRBJ1-5; no clear D. V lost 0 bases to trimming and J lost 3 bases, with 12 bases between them. CDR3 size: 16 residues. Germline CDR1 and CDR2: ENHRY and SYGVKD.

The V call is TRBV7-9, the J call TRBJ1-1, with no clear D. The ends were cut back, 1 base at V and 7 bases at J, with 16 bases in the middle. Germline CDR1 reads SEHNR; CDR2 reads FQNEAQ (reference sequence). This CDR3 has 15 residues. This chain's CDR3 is CASSLVYGIAGEAFF. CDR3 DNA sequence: TGTGCCAGCAGCTTAGTCTATGGGATTGCAGGTGAAGCTTTCTTT. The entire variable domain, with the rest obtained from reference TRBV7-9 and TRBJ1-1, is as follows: DTGVSQNPRHKITKRGQNVTFRCDPISEHNRLYWYRQTLGQGPEFLTYFQNEAQLEKSRLLSDRFSAERPKGSFSTLEIQRTEQGDSAMYLCASSLVYGIAGEAFFGQGTRLTVV.

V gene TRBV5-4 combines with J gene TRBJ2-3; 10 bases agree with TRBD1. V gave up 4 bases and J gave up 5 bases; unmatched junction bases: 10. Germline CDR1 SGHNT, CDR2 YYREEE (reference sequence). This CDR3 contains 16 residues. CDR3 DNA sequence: TGTGCCAGCAGCGGACCAGGGACAGGGGCGGGAGATACGCAGTATTTT. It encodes CASSGPGTGAGDTQYF.

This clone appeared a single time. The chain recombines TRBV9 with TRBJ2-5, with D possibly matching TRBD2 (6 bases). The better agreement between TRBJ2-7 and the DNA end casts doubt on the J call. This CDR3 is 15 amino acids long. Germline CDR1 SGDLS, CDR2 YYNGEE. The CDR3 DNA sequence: TGTGCCAGCAGCGTAGGCGGGGTTGGTGTCTACGAGCAGTACTTC. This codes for CASSVGGVGVYEQYF.

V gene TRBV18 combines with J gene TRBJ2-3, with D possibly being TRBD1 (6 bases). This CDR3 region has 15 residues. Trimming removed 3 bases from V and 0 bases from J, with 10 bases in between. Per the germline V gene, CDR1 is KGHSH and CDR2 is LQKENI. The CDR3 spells CASSPLRGSTDTQYF. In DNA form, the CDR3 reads TGTGCCAGCTCACCGTTGAGGGGGAGCACAGATACGCAGTATTTT.

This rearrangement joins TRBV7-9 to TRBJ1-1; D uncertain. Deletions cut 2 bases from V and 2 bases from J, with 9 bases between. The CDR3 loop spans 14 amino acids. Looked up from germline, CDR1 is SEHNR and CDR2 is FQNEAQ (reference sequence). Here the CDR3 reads CASSLTGHNTEAFF. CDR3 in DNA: TGTGCCAGCAGCTTAACCGGTCACAACACTGAAGCTTTCTTT.

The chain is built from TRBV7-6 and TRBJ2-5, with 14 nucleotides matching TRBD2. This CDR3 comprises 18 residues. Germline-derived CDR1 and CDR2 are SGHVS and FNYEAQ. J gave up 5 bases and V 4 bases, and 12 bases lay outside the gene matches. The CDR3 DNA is TGTGCCAGCAGCTCGGGACTAGCGGGAGTGGTCCTCCAGGAGACCCAGTACTTC. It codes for CASSSGLAGVVLQETQYF.

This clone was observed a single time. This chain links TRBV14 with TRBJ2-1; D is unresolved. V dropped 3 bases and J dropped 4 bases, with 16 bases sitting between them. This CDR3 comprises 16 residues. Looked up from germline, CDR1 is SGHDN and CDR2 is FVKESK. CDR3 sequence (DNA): TGTGCCAGCAGCCATTTTGAGGCGACGCCTTACAATGAGCAGTTCTTC. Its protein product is CASSHFEATPYNEQFF.

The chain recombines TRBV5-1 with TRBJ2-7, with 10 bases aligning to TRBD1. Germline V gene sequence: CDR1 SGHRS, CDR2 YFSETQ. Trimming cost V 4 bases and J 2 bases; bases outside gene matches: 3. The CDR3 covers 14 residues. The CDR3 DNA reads TGCGCCAGCAGCGCTGGACAGGGGGCCTACGAGCAGTACTTC. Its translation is CASSAGQGAYEQYF. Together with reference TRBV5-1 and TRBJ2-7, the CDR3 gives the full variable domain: KAGVTQTPRYLIKTRGQQVTLSCSPISGHRSVSWYQQTPGQGLQFLFEYFSETQRNKGNFPGRFSGRQFSNSRSEMNVSTLELGDSALYLCASSAGQGAYEQYFGPGTRLTVT.